This entry lists 21 T cell receptor beta chains sequenced from one sample in a study of CD8 T cells in ankylosing spondylitis. Points from the study as a whole: Characteristic, it appeared, of ankylosing spondylitis blood was a TCR beta motif of roughly eight highly homologous variants.

Each CDR3 protein is one row after TCRdb ran MiXCR on the 5' RACE reads. The sample consists of about 440,000 distinct CDR3 sequences, about 15% of them appearing once. Which antigens these TCRs recognize remains unknown. Sequenced sample: blood, either unsorted or a sorted T cell fraction (not recorded which). Source of these receptors: a male donor with ankylosing spondylitis.

The chain couples TRBV20-1 to TRBJ2-7, with TRBD1 as a possible D gene (5 bases). Trimming stripped 6 bases from V and 1 base from J, with 13 bases between. CDR3 length: 13 residues. Germline assignment: CDR1 DFQATT and CDR2 SNEGSKA (reference sequence). CDR3 loop: CSARVWQSYEQYF. CDR3 nucleotide sequence: TGCAGTGCCAGGGTATGGCAGTCCTACGAGCAGTACTTC.

V is TRBV11-1 and J is TRBJ2-2, with D possibly being TRBD1 or TRBD2 (6 bases each). In germline, CDR1 is SGHAT, CDR2 FQDESV (reference sequence). This CDR3 has 14 amino acids. Trimming took off 3 bases at V and 8 bases at J, with 13 bases between the two ends. The CDR3 DNA reads as TGTGCCAGCAGCTTGCTCGGGGGCGAAGGGGAGCTGTTTTTT. Translating gives CASSLLGGEGELFF.

This clonotype appeared once. This sequence joins TRBV12-3 or TRBV12-4 and TRBJ2-3, with D possibly TRBD2 on 6 matching bases. The CDR3 has 14 amino acids. Trimming removed 2 bases from V and 7 bases from J, with 13 bases in between. The CDR3 region is CASSLTGARNTQYF. For the CDR3, the DNA is TGTGCCAGCAGTTTAACGGGAGCCCGGAATACGCAGTATTTT.

This clonotype has only one observation. V gene TRBV7-9 combines with J gene TRBJ2-2; no clear D gene. Trimming shortened V by 5 bases and J by 6 bases, and 16 bases separated the two germline ends. CDR1 and CDR2 (germline): SEHNR, FQNEAQ (reference sequence). CDR3 length equals 15 residues. This CDR3 is CASSPQSQYAGELFF. For the CDR3, the DNA is TGTGCCAGCAGCCCCCAAAGCCAATATGCCGGGGAGCTGTTTTTT. The entire variable domain, with the rest obtained from reference TRBV7-9 and TRBJ2-2, is as follows: DTGVSQNPRHKITKRGQNVTFRCDPISEHNRLYWYRQTLGQGPEFLTYFQNEAQLEKSRLLSDRFSAERPKGSFSTLEIQRTEQGDSAMYLCASSPQSQYAGELFFGEGSRLTVL.

This clonotype came up a few times. The V gene is TRBV5-1, the J gene TRBJ2-6; D call uncertain. V was cut by 2 bases and J by 0 bases, with 12 bases left in between. CDR3 size: 17 residues. Germline CDR1 is SGHRS and CDR2 is YFSETQ. CDR3 sequence (DNA): TGCGCCAGCAGCTTTAGTAGTGGCGCCTCTGGGGCCAACGTCCTGACTTTC. Amino acids: CASSFSSGASGANVLTF.

In its sample, this clonotype was seen a few times. CDR3 amino acids: CASSRGDRVMNTEAFF. In nucleotides, the CDR3 is TGCGCCAGCAGCAGAGGGGACAGGGTTATGAACACTGAAGCTTTCTTT. This chain uses TRBV5-1 with TRBJ1-1, with 9 bases identical to TRBD1. Trimming cost V 4 bases and J 0 bases; bases outside gene matches: 7. This CDR3 spans 16 amino acids. The V gene's germline CDR1 is SGHRS and CDR2 YFSETQ.

Many counts were recorded for this clonotype. The chain recombines TRBV12-3 or TRBV12-4 with TRBJ1-1; TRBD1 matches 7 bases. V shed 3 bases and J 0 bases; nucleotides not matched to a gene: 1. The length of the CDR3 is 14 residues. CDR3 sequence reads: CASSFGTVNTEAFF. CDR3 coding DNA: TGTGCCAGCAGTTTCGGGACAGTGAACACTGAAGCTTTCTTT.

A few counts support this clonotype. The chain employs TRBV9 and TRBJ2-5; 15 bases agree with TRBD2. After removal of 0 bases from V and 4 bases from J, the junction contained 1 base not matched to a gene. The CDR3 runs 16 residues. Germline loops: CDR1 SGDLS, CDR2 YYNGEE. Written as DNA, the CDR3 is TGTGCCAGCAGCGTAGGGGGACTAGCGGGAGGAGAGACCCAGTACTTC. Amino acid sequence: CASSVGGLAGGETQYF.

The chain combines TRBV30 with TRBJ2-2, with a possible D match to TRBD2 (7 bases). CDR3 length: 16 residues. V was shortened by 0 bases and J by 1 base, with 12 bases between the two germline ends. Germline CDR1 is GTSNPN and CDR2 is SVGIG (reference sequence). CDR3 sequence: CAWSVGGARNTGELFF. The CDR3 bases are TGTGCCTGGAGTGTGGGGGGGGCGAGGAACACCGGGGAGCTGTTTTTT.

This chain joins TRBV20-1 and TRBJ1-1; D is unresolved. This CDR3 contains 13 residues. Germline CDR1 and CDR2: DFQATT and SNEGSKA (reference sequence). The V and J ends lost 2 bases and 4 bases respectively, with 11 bases between them. CDR3 sequence (DNA): TGCAGTGCTAGAAAGACCCTGGGCACTGAAGCTTTCTTT. Its translation: CSARKTLGTEAFF.

The chain combines TRBV7-9 with TRBJ1-4; D ambiguous. The CDR3 runs 15 residues. The germline CDR1 and CDR2 sequences are SEHNR and FQNEAQ (reference sequence). Deletions cut 1 base from V and 7 bases from J, with 13 bases between. In nucleotides, the CDR3 is TGTGCCAGCAGCTTAGGCGGAACCCAGCCTGAAAAACTGTTTTTT. It yields the protein CASSLGGTQPEKLFF.

This sequence joins TRBV5-6 and TRBJ2-1; TRBD2 aligns across 9 bases. From germline, CDR1 is SGHDT and CDR2 YYEEEE. The trim removed 4 bases at V and 4 bases at J, leaving 12 bases unmatched. CDR3 length: 17 residues. The CDR3, as DNA: TGTGCCAGCAGCACTTCCTTGCGGGAGGGCCCATACAATGAGCAGTTCTTC. This gives the protein CASSTSLREGPYNEQFF.

This sequence joins TRBV7-8 and TRBJ2-3; no clear D gene. This CDR3 contains 13 residues. CDR1 is SGHVS and CDR2 is FQNEAQ in the germline V gene. Trimming cost V 5 bases and J 8 bases, with 14 bases left between them. The DNA of the CDR3 is TGTGCCAGCAGCGCCACCCCGTTGGGTACGCAGTATTTT. It codes for CASSATPLGTQYF.

J is TRBJ1-1 and V is TRBV9; D ambiguous. V was clipped by 3 bases and J by 7 bases, with 7 bases between them. Germline CDR1 reads SGDLS; CDR2 reads YYNGEE. The CDR3 extends over 11 amino acids. The CDR3 loop is CASSDEGEAFF. The DNA of the CDR3 is TGTGCCAGCAGCGACGAGGGTGAAGCTTTCTTT.

The rearrangement joins TRBV30 to TRBJ2-2; D uncertain. V was pared by 1 base and J by 5 bases, with 5 bases between. The CDR3 length is 12 residues. Germline-derived CDR1 and CDR2 are GTSNPN and SVGIG (reference sequence). CDR3 protein: CAWSARTGELFF. Here the CDR3 DNA reads TGTGCCTGGAGTGCAAGGACCGGGGAGCTGTTTTTT.

V usage is TRBV6-2 or TRBV6-3 and J usage is TRBJ2-3; 7 bases agree with TRBD2. The CDR3 is made up of 17 amino acids. The germline V gene has CDR1 MNHEY and CDR2 SVGEGT. Losses at the gene ends were 4 bases for V and 2 bases for J; bases not matched to a gene: 12. The CDR3 loop reads CASSSTLGLADTDTQYF. As DNA, the CDR3 is TGTGCCAGCAGTTCTACCCTCGGCCTAGCGGACACAGATACGCAGTATTTT.

This clonotype came up a few times. This chain uses TRBV16 with TRBJ2-1; D may be TRBD1 or TRBD2 (6 bases each). V shed 4 bases and J shed 5 bases, with 24 bases lying between them. The CDR3 is 18 amino acids. The V gene's germline CDR1 is KGHSY and CDR2 FQNENV. For the CDR3, the DNA is TGTGCCAGCAGCCCCCCCGTGAGCATCGGGGGCCTCAACAATGAGCAGTTCTTC. This gives the protein CASSPPVSIGGLNNEQFF.

The CDR3 DNA reads as TGTGCCAGTAGTAACCCAAGCGGGAGGGGAGGTGAGCAGTACTTC. Amino acid sequence: CASSNPSGRGGEQYF. This rearrangement joins TRBV19 to TRBJ2-7; TRBD2 aligns across 10 bases. CDR1 LNHDA and CDR2 SQIVND come from the germline V gene (reference sequence). V lost 4 bases and J lost 7; bases outside the gene matches: 10. The CDR3 spans 15 residues.

The chain is built from TRBV6-2 or TRBV6-3 and TRBJ2-5; D tentatively fits TRBD1 or TRBD2 (6 bases each). V was cut by 5 bases and J by 5 bases, with 18 bases left in between. The CDR3 has 15 residues. Germline V CDR1 and CDR2: MNHEY, SVGEGT. As DNA, the CDR3 is TGTGCCAGCAGTCCCCACAGGGAGGTTAGGGAGACCCAGTACTTC. It codes for CASSPHREVRETQYF.

The chain couples TRBV6-2 or TRBV6-3 to TRBJ1-4, with D hard to call. The V end was cut by 5 bases, the J end by 3 bases, with 7 bases between. CDR1 and CDR2 (germline): MNHEY, SVGEGT. This CDR3 is 13 amino acids long. CDR3 protein: CASSRRANEKLFF. CDR3 nucleotide sequence: TGTGCCAGCAGTCGGCGGGCTAATGAAAAACTGTTTTTT.

The chain carries TRBV20-1 and TRBJ2-5, with D possibly called TRBD1 or TRBD2 (5 bases each). V lost 3 bases, J lost 3 bases, and 11 bases lay in between. CDR1 and CDR2 (germline): DFQATT, SNEGSKA (reference sequence). The CDR3 runs 13 residues. The CDR3 region has the DNA TGCAGTGCTAGGACAGTCGGGAAAGAGACCCAGTACTTC. This translates into CSARTVGKETQYF.